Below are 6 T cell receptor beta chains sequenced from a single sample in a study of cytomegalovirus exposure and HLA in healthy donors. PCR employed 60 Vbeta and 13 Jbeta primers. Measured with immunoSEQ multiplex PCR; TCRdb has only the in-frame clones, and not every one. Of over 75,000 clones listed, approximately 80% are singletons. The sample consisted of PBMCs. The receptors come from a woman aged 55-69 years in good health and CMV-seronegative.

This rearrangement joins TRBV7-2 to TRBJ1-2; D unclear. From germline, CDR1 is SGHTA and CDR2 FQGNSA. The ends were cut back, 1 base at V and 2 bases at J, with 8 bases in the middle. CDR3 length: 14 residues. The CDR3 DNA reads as TGTGCCAGCAGCTTAGGCGGAGAGAACTATGGCTACACCTTC. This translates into CASSLGGENYGYTF.

In nucleotides, the CDR3 is TGTGCCATCAGTGAGTCGACAAGCGGGAGCCTCGAGCAGTACTTC. This sequence encodes CAISESTSGSLEQYF. V gene TRBV10-3 combines with J gene TRBJ2-7; TRBD2 aligns across 8 bases. The CDR3 spans 15 residues. Germline V gene lookup returns CDR1 ENHRY and CDR2 SYGVKD. V lost 0 bases and J lost 6; bases outside the gene matches: 7.

The CDR3 DNA reads TGTGCCAGCAGCTTAAGGTTCCGGGGAACCTACGAGCAGTACTTC. This codes for CASSLRFRGTYEQYF. The V gene is TRBV7-2, the J gene TRBJ2-7; perhaps TRBD2 as D (5 bases). The V gene lost 2 bases and the J gene lost 2 bases, with 13 bases spanning the gap. The CDR3 sequence is 15 residues long. Germline loops: CDR1 SGHTA, CDR2 FQGNSA. Based on the CDR3 plus reference TRBV7-2 and TRBJ2-7, the full variable domain is GAGVSQSPSNKVTEKGKDVELRCDPISGHTALYWYRQSLGQGLEFLIYFQGNSAPDKSGLPSDRFSAERTGGSVSTLTIQRTQQEDSAVYLCASSLRFRGTYEQYFGPGTRLTVT.

This chain's CDR3 is CASSIEAGVNYGYTF. The CDR3 DNA follows: TGTGCCAGTAGTATAGAAGCAGGGGTCAACTATGGCTACACCTTC. This chain links TRBV19 with TRBJ1-2; tentatively, D is TRBD1 (6 bases). Trimming stripped 0 bases from V and 2 bases from J, with 10 bases between. The CDR3 totals 15 residues. Per the germline V gene, CDR1 is LNHDA and CDR2 is SQIVND (reference sequence). Based on the CDR3 plus reference TRBV19 and TRBJ1-2, the full variable domain is DGGITQSPKYLFRKEGQNVTLSCEQNLNHDAMYWYRQDPGQGLRLIYYSQIVNDFQKGDIAEGYSVSREKKESFPLTVTSAQKNPTAFYLCASSIEAGVNYGYTFGSGTRLTVV.

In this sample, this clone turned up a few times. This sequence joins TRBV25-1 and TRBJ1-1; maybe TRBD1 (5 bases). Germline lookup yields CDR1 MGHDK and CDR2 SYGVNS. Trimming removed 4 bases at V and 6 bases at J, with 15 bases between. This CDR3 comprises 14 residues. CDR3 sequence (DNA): TGTGCCAGCAGTGGTGCAGGGATTAGTGCTGAAGCTTTCTTT. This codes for CASSGAGISAEAFF.

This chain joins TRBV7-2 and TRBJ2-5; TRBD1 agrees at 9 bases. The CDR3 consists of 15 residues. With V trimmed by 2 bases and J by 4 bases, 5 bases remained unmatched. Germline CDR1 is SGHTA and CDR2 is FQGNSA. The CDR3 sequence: CASSLYGTGSETQYF. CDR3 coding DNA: TGTGCCAGCAGCTTATACGGGACAGGGTCAGAGACCCAGTACTTC.